The 32 T cell receptor beta chains in this list originate from one sample, sequenced in a study of T-cell reconstitution after alpha-beta-depleted transplantation in children. The authors prepared the TCRbeta library with unique molecular identifiers. TCRdb redid the calling of the PCR reads with MiXCR, one entry per CDR3 protein. The table lists more than 500,000 distinct CDR3 sequences, over 10% of them singletons, with 12% to 15% in the top ten. The material sequenced was PBMCs, mostly from graft donor cells, taken 180 days after TCRalphabeta/CD19-depleted stem cell transplant. All receptors come from a female patient between 2 and 15 years old who had a stem cell transplant for aplastic anemia, so the T cells may come from the graft donor.

This clonotype was counted a few times. The J gene is TRBJ1-4, the V gene TRBV19; D is uncertain. This CDR3 comprises 15 residues. Trimming pared 5 bases from V and 5 bases from J, leaving 15 bases between. Per the germline V gene, CDR1 is LNHDA and CDR2 is SQIVND (reference sequence). CDR3 in amino acids: CASSQRADENEKLFF. The CDR3 DNA follows: TGTGCCAGTAGTCAACGGGCGGACGAAAATGAAAAACTGTTTTTT.

This chain uses TRBV20-1 with TRBJ2-5; a possible D gene is TRBD2 (5 bases). Trimming took off 3 bases at V and 4 bases at J, with 15 bases between the two ends. Germline-derived CDR1 and CDR2 are DFQATT and SNEGSKA (reference sequence). This CDR3 has 14 residues. CDR3: CSASPSSGLETQYF. The CDR3 DNA is TGCAGTGCTAGTCCCTCCTCGGGATTAGAGACCCAGTACTTC.

This clonotype was seen more than once but under ten times. The chain has TRBV7-9 and TRBJ2-5; 9 bases line up with TRBD2. Germline V gene sequence: CDR1 SEHNR, CDR2 FQNEAQ (reference sequence). The V and J ends lost 5 bases and 5 bases, in that order; junction bases with no gene match: 12. The CDR3 is 16 amino acids. CDR3 region: CASSEVGGRDQETQYF. The CDR3 nucleotides are TGTGCCAGCAGCGAAGTGGGCGGGAGGGATCAGGAGACCCAGTACTTC.

The chain uses TRBV20-1 and TRBJ2-7, with 8 bases identical to TRBD2. CDR3 length: 11 amino acids. Germline trimming cut 5 bases from V and 9 bases from J; bases unmatched to any gene: 6. Germline assignment: CDR1 DFQATT and CDR2 SNEGSKA (reference sequence). The CDR3 DNA reads as TGCAGTGCTGGATCCCGGGGGGGGCAGTACTTC. Its translation: CSAGSRGGQYF.

The chain couples TRBV7-3 to TRBJ2-3, with 16 bases identical to TRBD2. Per the germline V gene, CDR1 is SGHTA and CDR2 is FQGTGA. The CDR3 runs 19 residues. With V trimmed by 5 bases and J by 5 bases, 13 bases remained unmatched. The CDR3 here is CASSIGTGTSGRAIDTQYF. The CDR3 DNA reads TGTGCCAGCAGCATCGGGACCGGGACTAGCGGGAGGGCCATAGATACGCAGTATTTT.

The gene calls are TRBV7-9 and TRBJ2-1; TRBD2 aligns across 9 bases. V gave up 0 bases and J gave up 4 bases; unmatched junction bases: 4. Germline CDR1 and CDR2: SEHNR and FQNEAQ (reference sequence). The CDR3 runs to 16 residues. The CDR3 loop is CASSLAWLAGYNEQFF. DNA for the CDR3: TGTGCCAGCAGCTTAGCTTGGCTAGCGGGGTACAATGAGCAGTTCTTC.

This clonotype was detected a few times. V usage is TRBV21-1 and J usage is TRBJ1-3; the D call TRBD1 from the table was never checked on the DNA. TRBV21-1 is annotated as a pseudogene. This CDR3 is built from 17 residues. CDR3 sequence reads: CATPKRGQAFSGNTIYF. For the CDR3, the DNA is TGTGCCACCCCTAAACGGGGACAGGCCTTCTCTGGAAACACCATATATTTT.

Ten or more counts support this clonotype. The genes are TRBV7-2 and TRBJ1-1, with a possible D match to TRBD1 (6 bases). V lost 5 bases and J 4 bases, leaving 14 bases between the germline ends. Per the germline V gene, CDR1 is SGHTA and CDR2 is FQGNSA. The CDR3 has 14 residues. The CDR3 protein is CASSPTHRVTEAFF. CDR3 in DNA: TGTGCCAGCAGCCCAACCCACAGGGTCACTGAAGCTTTCTTT.

The V call is TRBV10-3, the J call TRBJ1-1; TRBD1 is a possible D gene (5 bases). The germline V and J ends were trimmed by 3 bases and 2 bases, with 10 bases remaining between them. Germline V gene sequence: CDR1 ENHRY, CDR2 SYGVKD. This CDR3 is built from 14 residues. CDR3 in DNA: TGTGCCATCAGTGACGGGACGGTTAACACTGAAGCTTTCTTT. This encodes CAISDGTVNTEAFF.

The chain uses TRBV29-1 and TRBJ2-3, with D perhaps TRBD2 (5 bases). The ends were cut back, 6 bases at V and 0 bases at J, with 25 bases in the middle. CDR3 size: 18 residues. Germline V gives CDR1 SQVTM, CDR2 ANQGSEA. CDR3 residues: CSVRGLRLESLSTDTQYF. In DNA form, the CDR3 reads TGCAGCGTGCGAGGGTTGAGACTTGAATCCCTTAGCACAGATACGCAGTATTTT.

This clonotype appeared a few times. This sequence joins TRBV20-1 and TRBJ1-1; maybe TRBD1 (6 bases). V was cut by 0 bases and J by 1 base, with 12 bases left in between. Germline V CDR1 and CDR2: DFQATT, SNEGSKA (reference sequence). The CDR3 spans 15 residues. The DNA for the CDR3 is TGCAGTGCTAGAGATTGGGCAGGGGAGAACACTGAAGCTTTCTTT. This encodes CSARDWAGENTEAFF.

The chain carries TRBV7-2 and TRBJ1-1; TRBD1 might be the D (5 bases). Trimming removed 6 bases from V and 0 bases from J, with 11 bases in between. The CDR3 is made up of 14 amino acids. The germline CDR1 and CDR2 sequences are SGHTA and FQGNSA. The CDR3 spells CASRHRSLNTEAFF. The CDR3 bases are TGTGCCAGCAGGCACAGGAGCTTGAACACTGAAGCTTTCTTT.

In its sample, this clonotype was seen a few times. The chain carries TRBV15 and TRBJ2-1, with D possibly TRBD2 on 5 matching bases. This CDR3 is 17 amino acids long. V was pared by 4 bases and J by 2 bases, with 18 bases between. Germline assignment: CDR1 LNHNV and CDR2 YYDKDF (reference sequence). CDR3 region: CATSKYGRIGAYNEQFF. The CDR3 DNA reads as TGTGCCACCAGCAAGTATGGGCGTATCGGGGCCTACAATGAGCAGTTCTTC.

This clonotype has only a few counts. This rearrangement joins TRBV18 to TRBJ2-7; D is uncertain. In germline, CDR1 is KGHSH, CDR2 LQKENI. V lost 4 bases and J 4 bases, leaving 14 bases between the germline ends. This CDR3 is built from 14 residues. The CDR3 reads CASSLALSKYEQYF. The CDR3 DNA reads TGTGCCAGCTCACTGGCTCTAAGTAAGTACGAGCAGTACTTC.

The chain combines TRBV19 with TRBJ2-1, with D uncertain. V was clipped by 5 bases and J by 8 bases, with 16 bases between them. Per the germline V gene, CDR1 is LNHDA and CDR2 is SQIVND (reference sequence). The CDR3 runs to 14 residues. The CDR3 bases are TGTGCCAGTAGTCCTCTCGGGCGCCGCGATGAGCAGTTCTTC. This encodes CASSPLGRRDEQFF.

This clonotype was recorded many times. The chain carries TRBV28 and TRBJ1-4; D unresolved. V was cut by 2 bases and J by 8 bases, with 9 bases left in between. This CDR3 comprises 13 residues. CDR1 is MDHEN and CDR2 is SYDVKM in the germline V gene. DNA of the CDR3: TGTGCCAGCAGTTTACAGACAAGGGAAAAACTGTTTTTT. Its protein product is CASSLQTREKLFF.

There are a few counts of this clonotype. The rearrangement links TRBV6-1 to TRBJ2-4; possible D gene TRBD2, 6 bases. V dropped 5 bases and J dropped 9 bases, with 23 bases sitting between them. The germline V gene encodes CDR1 MNHNS and CDR2 SASEGT. This CDR3 region has 16 residues. The CDR3 region has the DNA TGTGCCAGCAGTACGGGGTGGGGGAGGAGAGATAGCATTCAGTACTTC. Translating it yields CASSTGWGRRDSIQYF.

This chain joins TRBV3-1 and TRBJ2-5, with 15 bases that match TRBD2. Germline CDR1 is LGHDT and CDR2 is YNNKEL (reference sequence). The CDR3 loop spans 16 amino acids. The trim removed 3 bases at V and 2 bases at J, leaving 1 base unmatched. Here the CDR3 reads CASSHGLAGGQETQYF. Here the CDR3 DNA reads TGTGCCAGCAGCCACGGACTAGCGGGAGGGCAAGAGACCCAGTACTTC.

The rearrangement uses TRBV12-3 or TRBV12-4 and TRBJ1-5; the D gene is possibly TRBD1 (5 bases). The V and J ends lost 5 bases and 3 bases respectively, with 11 bases between them. The CDR3 totals 14 residues. The CDR3 region is CASSRIGDNQPQHF. The CDR3 DNA reads as TGTGCCAGCAGTCGCATAGGGGACAATCAGCCCCAGCATTTT.

The chain combines TRBV7-2 with TRBJ2-3; 10 bases are a match to TRBD2. CDR1 is SGHTA and CDR2 is FQGNSA in the germline V gene. This CDR3 is 16 amino acids long. The ends lost 5 bases at V and 6 bases at J; junction bases unmatched: 11. CDR3 sequence: CASSVSGGGRGDTQYF. In nucleotides, the CDR3 is TGTGCCAGCAGCGTGAGCGGGGGGGGCCGGGGGGATACGCAGTATTTT.

This chain links TRBV2 with TRBJ2-7; D possibly corresponds to TRBD1 (6 bases). Trimming took 10 bases from V and 4 from J, leaving 14 bases between them. The CDR3 spans 12 residues. Germline loops: CDR1 SNHLY, CDR2 FYNNEI. As DNA, the CDR3 is TGTGCCACCGACCTGGACAGATACGAGCAGTACGTC. It codes for CATDLDRYEQYV.

This clonotype has just a few counts. V and J are TRBV20-1 and TRBJ2-6; perhaps D is TRBD1 or TRBD2 (5 bases each). Germline V gene data show CDR1 as DFQATT and CDR2 as SNEGSKA (reference sequence). The CDR3 consists of 13 residues. The V end was cut by 6 bases, the J end by 4 bases, with 10 bases between. This CDR3 is CSASREGANVLTF. CDR3 nucleotides: TGCAGTGCATCCAGGGAGGGGGCCAACGTCCTGACTTTC.

The V gene is TRBV15, the J gene TRBJ2-4; D may match TRBD1 or TRBD2 (7 bases each). Germline lookup yields CDR1 LNHNV and CDR2 YYDKDF (reference sequence). Between the trimmed V and J ends, which lost 1 base and 2 bases, there was a span of 15 bases. The CDR3 length is 17 residues. CDR3 protein: CATSRVTGRGPKNIQYF. The DNA of the CDR3 is TGTGCCACCAGCAGAGTGACAGGGAGGGGGCCCAAAAACATTCAGTACTTC. Based on the CDR3 plus reference TRBV15 and TRBJ2-4, the full variable domain is DAMVIQNPRYQVTQFGKPVTLSCSQTLNHNVMYWYQQKSSQAPKLLFHYYDKDFNNEADTPDNFQSRRPNTSFCFLDIRSPGLGDTAMYLCATSRVTGRGPKNIQYFGAGTRLSVL.

V and J are TRBV5-1 and TRBJ2-1, with 8 bases aligning to TRBD1. Germline values: CDR1 SGHRS, CDR2 YFSETQ. CDR3 length: 15 residues. V trimming: 0 bases; J trimming: 4 bases; junction bases outside the gene matches: 3. The CDR3 DNA reads as TGCGCCAGCAGCTTGGGTGGACAGGGATACAATGAGCAGTTCTTC. Protein product: CASSLGGQGYNEQFF.

The genes are TRBV11-2 and TRBJ2-2; D not resolved. The V and J ends lost 2 bases and 2 bases respectively, with 6 bases between them. Per germline, CDR1 SGHAT and CDR2 FQNNGV. The length of the CDR3 is 14 residues. The CDR3 is CASSLWVNTGELFF. The CDR3, as DNA: TGTGCCAGCAGCTTATGGGTCAACACCGGGGAGCTGTTTTTT.

CDR3 protein: CASSPRQANYGYTF. The CDR3 DNA is TGTGCCAGCAGCCCACGGCAAGCTAACTATGGCTACACCTTC. The chain is built from TRBV7-2 and TRBJ1-2; D remains unclear. V shed 5 bases and J shed 0 bases, with 10 bases lying between them. Germline assignment: CDR1 SGHTA and CDR2 FQGNSA. This CDR3 region has 14 residues.

The chain carries TRBV12-5 and TRBJ1-5; D is unresolved. The CDR3 spans 12 residues. V shed 3 bases and J shed 5 bases, with 5 bases lying between them. Germline CDR1 and CDR2: LGHNT and FRNRAP. In nucleotides, the CDR3 is TGTGCTAGTGGTTTTGACCATCAGCCCCAGCATTTT. It codes for CASGFDHQPQHF.

This clonotype has at least ten counts. This chain connects TRBV7-2 to TRBJ1-6, with D perhaps matching TRBD1 (6 bases). V gave up 4 bases and J gave up 7 bases, with 11 bases separating them. CDR3 size: 14 residues. The germline gives CDR1 SGHTA, CDR2 FQGNSA. CDR3 sequence: CASSWTAENSPLHF. The CDR3 DNA sequence: TGTGCCAGCAGCTGGACAGCTGAAAATTCACCCCTCCACTTT.

This clonotype has only a few counts. CDR3 in amino acids: CASSQVVAPSYNEQFF. The CDR3 DNA follows: TGCGCCAGCAGCCAAGTTGTAGCGCCCTCCTACAATGAGCAGTTCTTC. The chain uses TRBV4-3 and TRBJ2-1, with D possibly matching TRBD2 (5 bases). V lost 1 base and J 0 bases, leaving 10 bases between the germline ends. Per germline, CDR1 LGHNA and CDR2 YSLEER. The CDR3 runs 16 residues.

This clonotype was seen a few times. This chain uses TRBV12-5 with TRBJ2-1; 7 bases align to TRBD2. In germline, CDR1 is LGHNT, CDR2 FRNRAP. This CDR3 contains 15 residues. Losses at the gene ends were 6 bases for V and 8 bases for J; bases not matched to a gene: 13. The CDR3 nucleotides are TGTGCTAGTGGCGACCTAACGGGAGGACCCGATGAGCAGTTCTTC. This translates into CASGDLTGGPDEQFF.

The chain couples TRBV5-1 to TRBJ2-7, with D perhaps given as TRBD1 or TRBD2 (5 bases each). Germline V lookup: CDR1 SGHRS, CDR2 YFSETQ. V shed 1 base and J shed 5 bases, with 13 bases lying between them. The CDR3 is 14 residues long. The CDR3 spells CASSLRDGLDEQYV. In DNA form, the CDR3 reads TGCGCCAGCAGCTTGCGGGACGGGTTAGACGAGCAGTACGTC.

In its sample, this clonotype was seen a few times. J is TRBJ2-7 and V is TRBV5-5, with D unclear. This CDR3 is built from 15 residues. The germline V and J ends were trimmed by 2 bases and 0 bases, with 12 bases remaining between them. Germline CDR1 reads SGHKS; CDR2 reads YYEKEE (reference sequence). This CDR3 reads CASSFNPGYSYEQYF. The DNA for the CDR3 is TGTGCCAGCAGCTTCAACCCGGGTTACTCCTACGAGCAGTACTTC.